Listed below are T cell receptor beta chains from one sample, sequenced in a study of tumour-infiltrating T cells in Burkitt lymphoma. Measured with immunoSEQ multiplex PCR; TCRdb has only the in-frame clones, and not every one. The table lists approximately 15,000 clones, about 80% of them singletons. Sequencing was done on a sample of tumor tissue. The source is a human donor with diffuse large B-cell lymphoma. The CDR3 runs from the conserved cysteine through the conserved F or W. The D gene is left open where the match is weak. Some rows mark clone size as missing; the rest say once, few, many or name a class of expanded clone.

v_call	j_call	d_call	clone_size	cdr3_aa	cdr3_nt
TRBV29-1	TRBJ1-5	.	.	CSVGQGDQPQHF	TGCAGCGTCGGACAAGGGGATCAGCCCCAGCATTTT
TRBV11-2	TRBJ1-1	.	.	CASSFGRAEAFF	TGTGCCAGCAGCTTTGGGCGGGCCGAAGCTTTCTTT
TRBV7-9	TRBJ2-1	.	.	CASSLALNRQYNEQFF	TGTGCCAGCAGCTTAGCGCTAAATAGGCAGTACAATGAGCAGTTCTTC
TRBV6-1	TRBJ1-1	.	.	CASSRGDRGTEVFF	TGTGCCAGCAGTAGGGGGGACCGTGGCACTGAAGTTTTCTTT
TRBV19	TRBJ2-6	.	.	CASSISAGANVLTF	TGTGCCAGTAGTATTTCGGCTGGGGCCAACGTCCTGACTTTC
TRBV5-5	TRBJ1-4	TRBD1	.	CASSFTGAWSNGRLFF	TGTGCCAGCAGCTTTACAGGGGCGTGGAGTAATGGTAGACTGTTTTTT
TRBV9	TRBJ2-7	.	.	CASSVAVSPYEQYF	TGTGCCAGCAGCGTAGCAGTTTCCCCCTACGAGCAGTACTTC
TRBV19	TRBJ2-7	TRBD1	.	CASSKDRGSYEQYF	TGTGCCAGTAGTAAGGACAGGGGCTCCTACGAGCAGTACTTC
TRBV6-6	TRBJ1-1	.	.	CASSLGSAEAFF	TGTGCCAGCAGTCTGGGCTCGGCGGAAGCTTTCTTT
TRBV7-7	TRBJ2-5	TRBD1	.	CASSLARTGARQETQYF	TGTGCTAGCAGCTTAGCGAGGACAGGGGCGCGCCAAGAGACCCAGTACTTC
TRBV5-1	TRBJ2-7	TRBD1	.	CASSFDRAYEQYF	TGCGCCAGCAGCTTCGACAGGGCCTACGAGCAGTACTTC
TRBV4-3	TRBJ1-1	TRBD1	once	CASSEEGAGTEAFF	TGCGCCAGCAGCGAAGAGGGGGCAGGCACTGAAGCTTTCTTT
TRBV6-1	TRBJ2-7	.	.	CASSEAQGHLYEQYF	TGTGCCAGCAGTGAAGCCCAGGGACATCTCTACGAGCAGTACTTC
TRBV6-1	TRBJ2-2	TRBD2	.	CATQLVGGNIGELFF	TGTGCCACCCAATTAGTCGGGGGGAACATCGGGGAGCTGTTTTTT
TRBV2	TRBJ2-2	.	.	CASRGALSGGELFF	TGTGCCAGCAGGGGGGCCCTTTCTGGCGGGGAGCTGTTTTTT
TRBV5-6	TRBJ2-7	TRBD2	once	CASSTSGIFDEQYF	TGTGCCAGCAGCACAAGCGGGATTTTCGACGAGCAGTACTTC
TRBV5-6	TRBJ2-3	TRBD2	.	CASSLGGRAILGTQYF	TGTGCCAGCAGCTTAGGCGGGAGGGCCATATTGGGTACGCAGTATTTT
TRBV19	TRBJ2-5	.	.	CASSISGTAAQYF	TGTGCCAGTAGTATATCCGGGACGGCGGCCCAGTACTTC
TRBV7-2	TRBJ1-6	TRBD1	.	CASSRGEGANSPLHF	TGTGCCAGCAGCCGAGGGGAGGGGGCTAATTCACCCCTCCACTTT
TRBV5-1	TRBJ1-4	.	.	CASSLEGTPNEKLFF	TGCGCCAGCAGCTTGGAAGGCACGCCTAATGAAAAACTGTTTTTT
TRBV7-8	TRBJ1-5	.	.	CASSLKGWTQPQHF	TGTGCCAGCAGCCTCAAGGGATGGACTCAGCCCCAGCATTTT
TRBV19	TRBJ1-4	.	.	CASSIRAGSNEKLFF	TGTGCCAGTAGTATAAGGGCAGGGAGCAATGAAAAACTGTTTTTT
TRBV14	TRBJ2-7	.	.	CASSQVTGAYEQYF	TGTGCCAGCAGCCAAGTTACAGGCGCCTACGAGCAGTACTTC
TRBV7-8	TRBJ2-1	.	few	CASTITAGPYNEQFF	TGTGCCAGCACCATTACGGCGGGTCCCTACAATGAGCAGTTCTTC
TRBV6-5	TRBJ2-1	TRBD2	.	CASSYGGGGNEQFF	TGTGCCAGCAGTTATGGCGGGGGGGGAAATGAGCAGTTCTTC
TRBV7-2	TRBJ2-1	.	.	CASSLANNEQFF	TGTGCCAGCAGCTTAGCGAACAATGAGCAGTTCTTC
TRBV11-2	TRBJ2-2	.	.	CASSPRGSTGELFF	TGTGCCAGCAGCCCTAGAGGGAGCACCGGGGAGCTGTTTTTT
TRBV7-2	TRBJ1-3	.	.	CASSPGGTSGNTIYF	TGTGCCAGCAGCCCCGGGGGGACCTCTGGAAACACCATATATTTT
TRBV29-1	TRBJ1-1	.	few	CSALGQGKRNEAFF	TGCAGCGCTCTGGGCCAGGGGAAGCGCAATGAAGCTTTCTTT
TRBV7-9	TRBJ2-2	TRBD2	.	CASSPGLAGGPNTGELFF	TGTGCCAGCAGCCCGGGACTAGCGGGGGGTCCGAACACCGGGGAGCTGTTTTTT
TRBV2	TRBJ1-2	.	.	CASQAYTF	TGTGCCAGCCAGGCTTACACCTTC
TRBV4-3	TRBJ1-2	TRBD1	.	CASSQAIGQAGYGYTF	TGCGCCAGCAGCCAAGCGATAGGACAGGCGGGGTATGGCTACACCTTC
TRBV6-6	TRBJ1-2	.	.	CASMEGLGRDGYGYTF	TGTGCCAGCATGGAAGGTTTGGGACGGGATGGCTATGGCTACACCTTC
TRBV5-8	TRBJ1-5	TRBD1	.	CASSLAGTGNQPQHF	TGTGCCAGCAGCTTGGCCGGGACAGGGAATCAGCCCCAGCATTTT
TRBV6-6	TRBJ1-5	.	.	CASSYPQAPGEQPQHF	TGTGCCAGCAGTTACCCTCAGGCCCCAGGGGAGCAGCCCCAGCATTTT
TRBV15	TRBJ1-1	.	.	CATSSPGVEAFF	TGTGCCACCAGCAGTCCCGGGGTAGAAGCTTTCTTT
TRBV6-5	TRBJ1-2	TRBD1	.	CASSYSTGGNYGYTF	TGTGCCAGCAGTTACTCGACAGGGGGTAACTATGGCTACACCTTC
TRBV19	TRBJ1-5	.	.	CASSIEEGLSNQPQHF	TGTGCCAGTAGTATAGAAGAGGGTTTAAGCAATCAGCCCCAGCATTTT
TRBV6-4	TRBJ2-3	.	.	CASSDVGLTDTQYF	TGTGCCAGCAGTGATGTAGGGCTCACAGATACGCAGTATTTT
TRBV6-5	TRBJ1-1	.	.	CASSYGTGFTEAFF	TGTGCCAGCAGTTACGGAACAGGATTCACTGAAGCTTTCTTT
TRBV5-4	TRBJ2-7	TRBD2	.	CASSWSGGGYEQYF	TGTGCCAGCAGCTGGAGCGGCGGGGGTTACGAGCAGTACTTC
TRBV5-5	TRBJ1-2	.	few	CASSEGSGDGYTF	TGTGCCAGCAGCGAGGGGTCAGGGGATGGCTACACCTTC
TRBV9	TRBJ2-6	.	.	CASSVGGLGANVLTF	TGTGCCAGCAGCGTAGGGGGCCTAGGCGCCAACGTCCTGACTTTC
TRBV5-1	TRBJ1-1	.	.	CASSPSEGVNTEAFF	TGCGCCAGCAGCCCGTCGGAGGGCGTGAACACTGAAGCTTTCTTT
TRBV15	TRBJ1-1	.	.	CATSRGQLEAFF	TGTGCCACCAGCAGAGGACAGCTTGAAGCTTTCTTT
TRBV5-1	TRBJ1-6	.	.	CASSPLQRDINSPLHF	TGCGCCAGCAGCCCGCTTCAACGGGACATTAATTCACCCCTCCACTTT
TRBV29-1	TRBJ2-7	TRBD2	.	CSVVAGGSYEQYF	TGCAGCGTTGTTGCGGGGGGTTCCTACGAGCAGTACTTC
TRBV4-2	TRBJ2-1	TRBD1	.	CASSQESNRGSYNEQFF	TGTGCCAGCAGCCAAGAATCGAACAGGGGATCCTACAATGAGCAATTCTTC
TRBV18	TRBJ1-6	.	.	CASSPPGGGNSPLHF	TGTGCCAGCTCACCACCCGGGGGGGGTAATTCACCCCTCCACTTT
TRBV28	TRBJ1-2	.	once	CASSPVGGAVNYGYTF	TGTGCCAGCAGCCCGGTGGGGGGGGCGGTGAACTATGGCTACACCTTC
TRBV5-6	TRBJ1-6	TRBD1	.	CASSLWGQIESLHF	TGTGCCAGCAGCTTGTGGGGACAGATTGAGTCCCTCCACTTT
TRBV5-1	TRBJ1-1	.	.	CASSQNRDNTEAFF	TGCGCCAGCAGCCAAAACCGGGACAACACTGAAGCTTTCTTT
TRBV11-1	TRBJ1-5	.	.	CASSTSHSNQPQHF	TGTGCCAGCAGCACTAGCCATAGCAATCAGCCCCAGCATTTT